These T cell receptor beta chains were read from a single sample in a study of blood T cell repertoires in COVID-19. Measured with immunoSEQ multiplex PCR; TCRdb has only the in-frame clones, and not every one. Altogether 300,000 or so clones are present, around 87% being singletons, with the ten largest covering 1%. The sequenced sample was peripheral blood. The receptors were sampled from a middle-aged man with active or convalescent COVID-19. CDR3s include the opening cysteine and the closing phenylalanine or tryptophan. A D gene is named only where the DNA matches it firmly. Rows give clone size only sometimes, using once, few, many, or a class for an expanded clone.

size: few; D: NA; J: TRBJ1-2; V: TRBV11-2; CDR3: CASSSRLRAQANYGYTF; DNA: TGTGCCAGCAGCTCCCGACTCAGGGCACAGGCTAACTATGGCTACACCTTC
size: NA; D: TRBD1; J: TRBJ1-2; V: TRBV15; CDR3: CATSRVRVRQGAEDGYTF; DNA: TGTGCCACCAGCAGAGTCCGCGTTAGACAGGGGGCCGAGGATGGCTACACCTTC
size: few; D: TRBD1; J: TRBJ1-2; V: TRBV7-2; CDR3: CASSPPTGQVHGYTF; DNA: TGTGCCAGCAGCCCTCCCACAGGACAGGTGCATGGCTACACCTTC
size: NA; D: TRBD1; J: TRBJ2-4; V: TRBV19; CDR3: CASSRTGTGKNIQYF; DNA: TGTGCCAGTAGTCGAACGGGGACAGGGAAAAACATTCAGTACTTC
size: NA; D: NA; J: TRBJ2-2; V: TRBV7-8; CDR3: CASSPQTVGGTGELFF; DNA: TGTGCCAGCAGCCCTCAGACGGTCGGGGGCACCGGGGAGCTGTTTTTT
size: NA; D: NA; J: TRBJ1-2; V: TRBV6-1; CDR3: CASSENSVYGYTF; DNA: TGTGCCAGCAGTGAAAACTCTGTTTATGGCTACACCTTC
size: NA; D: TRBD2; J: TRBJ2-7; V: TRBV6-5; CDR3: CASIAGAVYEQYF; DNA: TGTGCCAGCATAGCGGGAGCTGTATACGAGCAGTACTTC
size: NA; D: NA; J: TRBJ2-2; V: TRBV10-3; CDR3: CAIGVSSRDKNTGELFF; DNA: TGTGCCATTGGGGTCAGTAGCCGGGACAAGAACACCGGGGAGCTGTTTTTT
size: few; D: NA; J: TRBJ1-5; V: TRBV12-3/TRBV12-4; CDR3: CASSLISQPQHF; DNA: TGTGCCAGCAGTTTAATCAGTCAGCCCCAGCATTTT
size: NA; D: NA; J: TRBJ2-2; V: TRBV29-1; CDR3: CSVEVSGDRTGELFF; DNA: TGCAGCGTTGAAGTGTCAGGGGATCGCACCGGGGAGCTGTTTTTT
size: NA; D: TRBD1; J: TRBJ1-2; V: TRBV27; CDR3: CASSDRGGVNYGYTF; DNA: TGTGCCAGCAGTGACAGGGGTGGGGTAAACTATGGCTACACCTTC
size: NA; D: TRBD1; J: TRBJ1-5; V: TRBV6-6; CDR3: CASRPTGLSNQPQHF; DNA: TGTGCCAGCAGGCCGACAGGGCTTAGCAATCAGCCCCAGCATTTT
size: NA; D: NA; J: TRBJ1-1; V: TRBV29-1; CDR3: CSGLAGSTWGDGGAFF; DNA: TGCAGCGGCCTAGCGGGCTCGACTTGGGGGGATGGAGGTGCTTTCTTT
size: NA; D: NA; J: TRBJ1-6; V: TRBV15; CDR3: CATSRGRNSPLHF; DNA: TGTGCCACCAGCAGAGGGAGGAATTCACCCCTCCACTTT
size: NA; D: TRBD1; J: TRBJ1-1; V: TRBV18; CDR3: CASSLYRGLNTEAFF; DNA: TGTGCCAGCTCACTTTACAGGGGTCTGAACACTGAAGCTTTCTTT
size: NA; D: NA; J: TRBJ2-5; V: TRBV4-1; CDR3: CASSSRQGGGETQYF; DNA: TGCGCCAGCAGCTCACGACAAGGGGGAGGGGAGACCCAGTACTTC
size: NA; D: TRBD1; J: TRBJ1-2; V: TRBV28; CDR3: CASSSIQGARGYTF; DNA: TGTGCCAGCAGTTCGATACAGGGGGCCCGTGGCTACACCTTC
size: NA; D: NA; J: TRBJ2-7; V: TRBV9; CDR3: CASSVTPRTASDEQYF; DNA: TGTGCCAGCAGCGTAACCCCCAGGACAGCCAGCGACGAGCAGTACTTC
size: NA; D: TRBD1; J: TRBJ1-6; V: TRBV4-2; CDR3: CASSQVPGQGSSPLHF; DNA: TGTGCCAGCAGCCAAGTCCCGGGACAGGGAAGTTCACCCCTCCACTTT
size: NA; D: NA; J: TRBJ2-6; V: TRBV5-1; CDR3: CASYPTGTPGANVLTF; DNA: TGCGCCAGCTACCCTACCGGGACACCAGGGGCCAACGTCCTGACTTTC
size: NA; D: NA; J: TRBJ1-1; V: TRBV28; CDR3: CASNLYATGMNTEAFF; DNA: TGTGCCAGCAACCTTTATGCGACAGGAATGAACACTGAAGCTTTCTTT
size: NA; D: NA; J: TRBJ2-3; V: TRBV7-7; CDR3: CASSLITSTDTQYF; DNA: TGTGCTAGCAGCTTGATTACTAGCACAGATACGCAGTATTTT
size: NA; D: TRBD1; J: TRBJ2-2; V: TRBV24-1; CDR3: CATSDLGQETGELFF; DNA: TGTGCCACCAGTGATTTGGGACAGGAGACCGGGGAGCTGTTTTTT
size: NA; D: NA; J: TRBJ2-3; V: TRBV24-1; CDR3: CATSDPRANLSTDTQYF; DNA: TGTGCCACCAGTGACCCCCGAGCTAACCTGAGCACAGATACGCAGTATTTT
size: NA; D: TRBD1; J: TRBJ1-3; V: TRBV28; CDR3: CASIQVTGDRAKGTIYF; DNA: TGTGCCAGCATTCAGGTCACAGGGGACCGCGCGAAGGGCACCATATATTTT
size: NA; D: NA; J: TRBJ2-2; V: TRBV7-2; CDR3: CASSRLPGIHTGELFF; DNA: TGTGCCAGCAGCCGTTTACCAGGAATCCACACCGGGGAGCTGTTTTTT
size: NA; D: NA; J: TRBJ1-1; V: TRBV6-5; CDR3: CATNKQGYWSIEAFF; DNA: TGTGCCACGAATAAACAGGGTTATTGGTCCATTGAAGCTTTCTTT
size: NA; D: NA; J: TRBJ2-3; V: TRBV12-3/TRBV12-4; CDR3: CASSLGDTDTQYF; DNA: TGTGCCAGCAGTTTAGGAGACACAGATACGCAGTATTTT
size: once; D: TRBD1; J: TRBJ1-1; V: TRBV19; CDR3: CASSPRQGGYTEAFF; DNA: TGTGCCAGTAGTCCGAGACAGGGGGGGTACACTGAAGCTTTCTTT
size: NA; D: NA; J: TRBJ2-7; V: TRBV29-1; CDR3: CSVEDRSTYEQYF; DNA: TGCAGCGTTGAAGACAGGTCCACCTACGAGCAGTACTTC
size: NA; D: TRBD1; J: TRBJ1-2; V: TRBV28; CDR3: CASSLSWTGNYGYTF; DNA: TGTGCCAGCAGTTTATCTTGGACAGGGAACTATGGCTACACCTTC
size: NA; D: NA; J: TRBJ1-3; V: TRBV9; CDR3: CASSPRQVEASGNTIYF; DNA: TGTGCCAGCAGCCCGCGACAGGTCGAAGCCTCTGGAAACACCATATATTTT
size: NA; D: TRBD1; J: TRBJ1-3; V: TRBV18; CDR3: CASSQRPGGYSGNTIYF; DNA: TGTGCCAGCTCACAAAGGCCAGGGGGCTACTCTGGAAACACCATATATTTT
size: NA; D: NA; J: TRBJ1-1; V: TRBV3-1/TRBV3-2; CDR3: CASSQGFAGYTEAFF; DNA: TGTGCCAGCAGCCAAGGATTTGCAGGCTACACTGAAGCTTTCTTT
size: NA; D: NA; J: TRBJ1-5; V: TRBV19; CDR3: CASSPLSQPQHF; DNA: TGTGCCAGTAGTCCGTTGAGCCAGCCCCAGCATTTT
size: NA; D: TRBD1; J: TRBJ1-3; V: TRBV9; CDR3: CASSPRTGINSGNTIYF; DNA: TGTGCCAGCAGCCCCCGGACAGGAATTAACTCTGGAAACACCATATATTTT
size: NA; D: NA; J: TRBJ1-1; V: TRBV7-9; CDR3: CASSQGGNTEAFF; DNA: TGTGCCAGCAGCCAAGGGGGAAACACTGAAGCTTTCTTT
size: NA; D: TRBD1; J: TRBJ1-2; V: TRBV5-1; CDR3: CASSLARTGENGYTF; DNA: TGCGCCAGCAGCTTGGCCAGGACAGGGGAGAATGGCTACACCTTC
size: NA; D: NA; J: TRBJ1-5; V: TRBV7-8; CDR3: CASSPQIQPQHF; DNA: TGTGCCAGCAGCCCTCAGATTCAGCCCCAGCATTTT
size: NA; D: NA; J: TRBJ1-6; V: TRBV6-5; CDR3: CASSYNAGGDSPLHF; DNA: TGTGCCAGCAGTTACAACGCGGGCGGGGATTCACCCCTCCACTTT
size: NA; D: TRBD1; J: TRBJ2-1; V: TRBV5-1; CDR3: CASSFGTGGYNEQFF; DNA: TGCGCCAGCAGCTTCGGGACAGGCGGCTACAATGAGCAGTTCTTC
size: NA; D: TRBD1; J: TRBJ1-3; V: TRBV19; CDR3: CASNQQGYSGNTIYF; DNA: TGTGCCAGTAACCAACAGGGGTACTCTGGAAACACCATATATTTT
size: once; D: TRBD1; J: TRBJ1-2; V: TRBV5-1; CDR3: CASSLQGQGISRGYTF; DNA: TGCGCCAGCAGCTTACAGGGACAGGGGATCTCGCGGGGCTACACCTTC
size: NA; D: TRBD2; J: TRBJ2-1; V: TRBV12-3/TRBV12-4; CDR3: CASSFLAANEQFF; DNA: TGTGCCAGCAGTTTCCTAGCGGCGAATGAGCAGTTCTTC
size: NA; D: TRBD1; J: TRBJ2-7; V: TRBV30; CDR3: CAWKGGQGAIEQYF; DNA: TGTGCCTGGAAAGGAGGACAGGGGGCAATCGAGCAGTACTTC
size: NA; D: NA; J: TRBJ2-7; V: TRBV6-1; CDR3: CASSEQGYEQYF; DNA: TGTGCCAGCAGTGAACAGGGGTACGAGCAGTACTTC
size: NA; D: NA; J: TRBJ2-3; V: TRBV29-1; CDR3: CSVARTVTTDTQYF; DNA: TGCAGCGTTGCTCGGACAGTAACCACAGATACGCAGTATTTT
size: NA; D: NA; J: TRBJ1-2; V: TRBV3-1/TRBV3-2; CDR3: CASSHQVGYTF; DNA: TGTGCCAGCAGCCATCAGGTTGGCTACACCTTC
size: NA; D: NA; J: TRBJ1-1; V: TRBV6-5; CDR3: CASSYSGGNTEAFF; DNA: TGTGCCAGCAGTTACTCGGGGGGTAACACTGAAGCTTTCTTT
size: NA; D: TRBD2; J: TRBJ2-3; V: TRBV28; CDR3: CASSLYPAGETLTDTQYF; DNA: TGTGCCAGCAGTTTATACCCAGCGGGGGAGACCCTCACAGATACGCAGTATTTT
size: NA; D: NA; J: TRBJ1-1; V: TRBV10-2; CDR3: CATARPRGTEAFF; DNA: TGCGCCACCGCGCGCCCACGAGGGACTGAAGCTTTCTTT
size: NA; D: NA; J: TRBJ1-5; V: TRBV28; CDR3: CASSLFRQPQHF; DNA: TGTGCCAGCAGTTTATTCCGTCAGCCCCAGCATTTT
size: NA; D: NA; J: TRBJ1-6; V: TRBV28; CDR3: CASSLTGRGYNSPLHF; DNA: TGTGCCAGCAGTTTAACAGGGAGAGGATATAATTCACCCCTCCACTTT
size: NA; D: TRBD1; J: TRBJ1-1; V: TRBV10-3; CDR3: CAISVSDRENTEAFF; DNA: TGTGCCATCAGTGTGTCTGACAGGGAAAACACTGAAGCTTTCTTT
size: few; D: NA; J: TRBJ1-2; V: TRBV28; CDR3: CASSLFATPGYTF; DNA: TGTGCCAGCAGTTTATTCGCCACACCTGGCTACACCTTC
size: NA; D: TRBD2; J: TRBJ2-3; V: TRBV30; CDR3: CAWSGTSGSGADTQYF; DNA: TGTGCCTGGAGTGGGACTAGCGGGAGTGGGGCAGATACGCAGTATTTT
size: NA; D: NA; J: TRBJ2-7; V: TRBV5-1; CDR3: CASSPGTFAGEQYF; DNA: TGCGCCAGCAGCCCAGGGACTTTTGCGGGGGAGCAGTACTTC